This T cell receptor (beta chain) was identified in a study of T cell changes during pregnancy in multiple sclerosis. Trimming removed 4 bases from V and 4 bases from J, with 9 bases in between. The CDR3 runs 13 residues. Germline CDR1 and CDR2: SGDLS and YYNGEE. TCRdb's table, derived via immunoSEQ multiplex PCR, lists solely in-frame clones and lacks some. The sample lists some 50,000 clones, roughly 90% occurring once. The sequence derives from a female donor with multiple sclerosis, enrolled in a pregnancy study. The V and J genes are TRBV9 and TRBJ2-1; D possibly corresponds to TRBD2 (5 bases). Specimen: CD8+ T cells from peripheral blood mononuclear cells, collected in the second trimester of pregnancy. As DNA, the CDR3 is TGTGCCAGCAGCCAAGGAGGATACAATGAGCAGTTCTTC. It encodes CASSQGGYNEQFF.